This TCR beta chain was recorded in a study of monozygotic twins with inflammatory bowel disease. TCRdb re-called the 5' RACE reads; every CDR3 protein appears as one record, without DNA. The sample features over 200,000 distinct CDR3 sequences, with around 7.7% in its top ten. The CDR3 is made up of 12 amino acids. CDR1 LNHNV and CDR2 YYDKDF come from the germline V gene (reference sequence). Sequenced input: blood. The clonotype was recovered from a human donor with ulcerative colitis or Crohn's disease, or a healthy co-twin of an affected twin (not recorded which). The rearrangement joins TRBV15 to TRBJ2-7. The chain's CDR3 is CATSNPSYEQYF.